This T cell receptor beta chain came from a study of technical replicates of blood from a handful of donors. CDR1 and CDR2 from the germline V gene are SGHTA and FQGNSA. Losses at the gene ends were 5 bases for V and 7 bases for J; bases not matched to a gene: 2. The CDR3 is 12 residues long. Here immunoSEQ multiplex PCR was the method, and the copy in TCRdb shows in-frame clones only, minus some. This table has more than 65,000 clones, nearly 95% appearing once. The V and J genes are TRBV7-2 and TRBJ1-5; 7 bases line up with TRBD1. Sequenced: T cells isolated from PBMCs. This receptor was obtained from a human donor in good health. The CDR3 region is CASSQTGQPQHF. In nucleotides, the CDR3 is TGTGCCAGCAGCCAGACAGGGCAGCCCCAGCATTTT.